Here is one T cell receptor beta chain with its context. Germline is not matched at one junction end, which may reflect a read error. Profiling relied on immunoSEQ multiplex PCR, and the TCRdb table lists in-frame clones only, not all of them. The data contain 46,000 or so clones, 87% of them singletons. The sample belongs to a study of PD-L1 blockade in urothelial cancer. The overall study: Male sex and bladder-origin urothelial cancer characterized about 85% of the roughly 30 patients. The median T cell count in blood samples was over 140,000.

The CDR3 runs 13 residues. Germline lookup yields CDR1 SGHAT and CDR2 FQNNGV. The patients' disease, urothelial carcinoma, was locally advanced or metastatic. This TCR was recovered from a man aged 60 to 69 with urothelial cancer. The chain carries TRBV11-2 and TRBJ1-2; 10 bases align to TRBD1. Sequencing used PBMCs, obtained around atezolizumab (anti-PD-L1) treatment. CDR3 region: CASSNRQGARVYF. CDR3 DNA: TGTGCCAGCAGCAATAGACAGGGGGCCAGAGTATACTTC.